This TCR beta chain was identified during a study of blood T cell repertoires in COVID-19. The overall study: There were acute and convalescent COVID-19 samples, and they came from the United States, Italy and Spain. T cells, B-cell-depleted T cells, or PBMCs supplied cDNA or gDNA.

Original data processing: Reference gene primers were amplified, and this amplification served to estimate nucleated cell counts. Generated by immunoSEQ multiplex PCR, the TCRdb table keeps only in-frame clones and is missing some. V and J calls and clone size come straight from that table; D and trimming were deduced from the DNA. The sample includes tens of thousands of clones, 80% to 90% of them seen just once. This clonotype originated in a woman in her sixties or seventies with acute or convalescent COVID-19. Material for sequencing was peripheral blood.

DNA for the CDR3: TGTGCCAGCAGCTTAATCCGCCGGGGCACTGAAGCTTTCTTT. This sequence encodes CASSLIRRGTEAFF. V gene TRBV7-8 combines with J gene TRBJ1-1; D is uncertain. V lost 2 bases and J lost 4, with 11 bases in between. The CDR3 totals 14 residues. Germline-derived CDR1 and CDR2 are SGHVS and FQNEAQ.